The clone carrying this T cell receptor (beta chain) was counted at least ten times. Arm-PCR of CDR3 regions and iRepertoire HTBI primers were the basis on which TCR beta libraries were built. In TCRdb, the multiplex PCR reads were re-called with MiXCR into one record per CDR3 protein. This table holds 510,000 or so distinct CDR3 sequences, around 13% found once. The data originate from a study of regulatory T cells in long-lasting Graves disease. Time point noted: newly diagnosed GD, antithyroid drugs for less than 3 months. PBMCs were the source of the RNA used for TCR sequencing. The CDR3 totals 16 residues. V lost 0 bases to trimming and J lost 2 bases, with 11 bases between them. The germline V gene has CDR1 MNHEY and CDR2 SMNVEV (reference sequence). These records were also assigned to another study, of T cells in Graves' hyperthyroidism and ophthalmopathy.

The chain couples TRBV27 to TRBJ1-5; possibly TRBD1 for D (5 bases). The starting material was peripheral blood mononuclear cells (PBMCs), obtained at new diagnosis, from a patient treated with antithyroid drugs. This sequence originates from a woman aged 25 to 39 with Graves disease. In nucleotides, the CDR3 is TGTGCCAGCAGTTTATCCGGGACCGCGGGCAATCAGCCCCAGCATTTT. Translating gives CASSLSGTAGNQPQHF.